The 3 T cell receptor beta chains in this list originate from one sample, sequenced in a study of post-analysis software for immune sequencing data. Study results and caveats: TRBV5-6, TRBV5-1 and TRBV20-1 were among roughly 5 TRBV segments more frequent in patients than controls.

Their recognized antigens are unknown. Libraries were made from TCR beta cDNA, and they carried unique molecular identifiers. One entry per CDR3 protein, called by TCRdb with MiXCR from the PCR reads. This sample has about 540,000 distinct CDR3 sequences, with roughly 34% found just once. Sequences were obtained from blood. The receptors originated from a girl aged 2-17 years with multiple sclerosis.

Notes on this clonotype: Its ends do not fully match the called genes, so a read error is possible. The chain recombines TRBV4-1 with TRBJ2-7, with 10 bases aligning to TRBD1. The DNA end lines up better with TRBJ2-5; the J call may be wrong. The CDR3 extends over 14 amino acids. Germline CDR1 and CDR2: MGHRA and YSYEKL. The CDR3 DNA reads as TGCGCCTGCAGCCAGACAGGGGGCACGGAGACCCAGTACTTC. Translating it yields CACSQTGGTETQYF.

The genes are TRBV7-8 and TRBJ2-7; 7 bases line up with TRBD2. V shed 1 base, J shed 0 bases, and the junction held 12 bases outside the gene matches. The CDR3 loop spans 18 amino acids. Germline V lookup: CDR1 SGHVS, CDR2 FQNEAQ. This CDR3 is CASSLEWASGESSYEQYF. The CDR3 DNA reads as TGTGCCAGCAGCTTAGAATGGGCTAGCGGAGAGAGCTCCTACGAGCAGTACTTC.

The chain carries TRBV6-1 and TRBJ2-5; D is perhaps TRBD1 (5 bases). The CDR3 covers 12 residues. The ends were cut back, 4 bases at V and 7 bases at J, with 10 bases in the middle. Germline CDR1 is MNHNS and CDR2 is SASEGT. The chain's CDR3 is CASSAREWTQYF. Here the CDR3 DNA reads TGTGCCAGCAGTGCCAGGGAATGGACCCAGTACTTC.